The present entry profiles one TCR beta chain with its context. These data come from a study of CD8 T cells in Susac syndrome. V shed 2 bases, J shed 3 bases, and the junction held 7 bases outside the gene matches. The CDR3 runs 17 residues. CDR1 SEHNR and CDR2 FQNEAQ come from the germline V gene (reference sequence). The RNA input was about 0.5 to 1 ug, and it was reverse transcribed with random hexamers. TCRdb itself ran the immunoSEQ multiplex PCR reads through MiXCR, one entry per CDR3 protein. The sample holds about 240,000 distinct CDR3 sequences, 96% seen once. This clonotype was sampled from a human donor with Susac syndrome. The chain employs TRBV7-9 and TRBJ2-7, with TRBD2 identical over 13 bases. The sequenced sample consisted of CD4+ T cells from PBMCs. The CDR3 region is CASSLRTGTSGNYEQYF. CDR3 coding DNA: TGTGCCAGCAGCTTACGGACCGGGACTAGCGGGAACTACGAGCAGTACTTC. The full variable domain, completed using reference TRBV7-9 and TRBJ2-7, is DTGVSQNPRHKITKRGQNVTFRCDPISEHNRLYWYRQTLGQGPEFLTYFQNEAQLEKSRLLSDRFSAERPKGSFSTLEIQRTEQGDSAMYLCASSLRTGTSGNYEQYFGPGTRLTVT.